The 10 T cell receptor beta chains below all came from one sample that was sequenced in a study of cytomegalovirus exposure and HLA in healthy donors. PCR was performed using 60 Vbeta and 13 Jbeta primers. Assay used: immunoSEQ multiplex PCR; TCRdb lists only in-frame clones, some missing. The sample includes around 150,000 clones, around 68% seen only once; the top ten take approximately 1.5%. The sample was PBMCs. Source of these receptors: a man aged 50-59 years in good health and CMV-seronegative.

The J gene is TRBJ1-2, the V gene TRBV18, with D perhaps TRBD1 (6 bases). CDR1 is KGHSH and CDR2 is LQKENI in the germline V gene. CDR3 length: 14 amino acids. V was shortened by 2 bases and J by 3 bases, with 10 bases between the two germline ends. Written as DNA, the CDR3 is TGTGCCAGCTCACCAGGGAACAGGGACTATGGCTACACCTTC. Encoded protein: CASSPGNRDYGYTF. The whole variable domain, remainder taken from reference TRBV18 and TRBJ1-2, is NAGVMQNPRHLVRRRGQEARLRCSPMKGHSHVYWYRQLPEEGLKFMVYLQKENIIDESGMPKERFSAEFPKEGPSILRIQQVVRGDSAAYFCASSPGNRDYGYTFGSGTRLTVV.

The CDR3 reads CASSWGGAPSGANVLTF. For the CDR3, the DNA is TGCGCCAGCAGCTGGGGGGGTGCCCCCTCTGGGGCCAACGTCCTGACTTTC. The chain carries TRBV5-1 and TRBJ2-6; 7 bases agree with TRBD2. Germline V gene lookup returns CDR1 SGHRS and CDR2 YFSETQ. This CDR3 spans 17 amino acids. Losses at the gene ends were 3 bases for V and 0 bases for J; bases not matched to a gene: 6.

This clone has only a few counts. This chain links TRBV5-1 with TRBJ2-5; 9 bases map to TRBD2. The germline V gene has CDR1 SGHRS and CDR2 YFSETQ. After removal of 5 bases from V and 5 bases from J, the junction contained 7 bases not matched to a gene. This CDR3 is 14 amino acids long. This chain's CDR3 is CASRGGGAEETQYF. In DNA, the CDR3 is TGCGCCAGCAGAGGCGGGGGGGCAGAGGAGACCCAGTACTTC.

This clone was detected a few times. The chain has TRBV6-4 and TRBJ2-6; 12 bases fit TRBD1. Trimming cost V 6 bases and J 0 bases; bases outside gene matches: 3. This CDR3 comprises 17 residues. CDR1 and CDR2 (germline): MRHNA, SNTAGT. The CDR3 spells CASRPGQGASGANVLTF. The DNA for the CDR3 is TGTGCCAGCAGACCGGGACAGGGGGCCTCTGGGGCCAACGTCCTGACTTTC.

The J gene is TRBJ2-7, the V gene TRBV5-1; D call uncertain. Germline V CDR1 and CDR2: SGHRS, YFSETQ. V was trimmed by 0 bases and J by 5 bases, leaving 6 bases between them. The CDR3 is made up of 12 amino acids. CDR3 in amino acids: CASSLGSHEQYF. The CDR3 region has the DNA TGCGCCAGCAGCTTGGGGAGCCACGAGCAGTACTTC.

CDR3: CASSPQLLISGNTIYF. The CDR3 DNA reads as TGTGCCAGCAGTCCACAGCTTCTCATCTCTGGAAACACCATATATTTT. The V call is TRBV11-2, the J call TRBJ1-3; D is unclear. Trimming cost V 6 bases and J 0 bases, with 15 bases left between them. Germline CDR1 is SGHAT and CDR2 is FQNNGV. This CDR3 has 16 amino acids.

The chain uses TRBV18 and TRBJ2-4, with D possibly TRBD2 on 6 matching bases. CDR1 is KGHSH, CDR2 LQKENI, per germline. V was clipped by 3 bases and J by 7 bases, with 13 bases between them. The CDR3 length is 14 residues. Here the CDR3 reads CASSPWGDFNIQYF. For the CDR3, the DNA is TGTGCCAGCTCACCGTGGGGGGATTTTAACATTCAGTACTTC.

CDR3: CASSHFTLPGQGITEAFF. The CDR3 nucleotides are TGTGCCAGCAGCCATTTTACTCTACCGGGACAGGGTATCACTGAAGCTTTCTTT. This chain joins TRBV7-2 and TRBJ1-1; 9 nucleotides match TRBD1. V dropped 5 bases and J dropped 4; count of bases not matched to a gene: 17. Germline CDR1 and CDR2: SGHTA and FQGNSA. The CDR3 consists of 18 residues.

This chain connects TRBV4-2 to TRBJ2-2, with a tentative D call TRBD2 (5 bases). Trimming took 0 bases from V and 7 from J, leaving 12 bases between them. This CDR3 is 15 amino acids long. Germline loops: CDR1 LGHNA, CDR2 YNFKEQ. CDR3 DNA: TGTGCCAGCAGCCAAGAACGGCTAGCTGGCGGGGAGCTGTTTTTT. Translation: CASSQERLAGGELFF.

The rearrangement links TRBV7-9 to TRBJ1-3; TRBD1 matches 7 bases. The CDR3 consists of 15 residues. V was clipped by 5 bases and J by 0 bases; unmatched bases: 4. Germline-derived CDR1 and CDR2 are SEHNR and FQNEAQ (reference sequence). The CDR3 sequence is CASSPQGSSGNTIYF. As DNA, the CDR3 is TGTGCCAGCAGCCCACAGGGGAGCTCTGGAAACACCATATATTTT.